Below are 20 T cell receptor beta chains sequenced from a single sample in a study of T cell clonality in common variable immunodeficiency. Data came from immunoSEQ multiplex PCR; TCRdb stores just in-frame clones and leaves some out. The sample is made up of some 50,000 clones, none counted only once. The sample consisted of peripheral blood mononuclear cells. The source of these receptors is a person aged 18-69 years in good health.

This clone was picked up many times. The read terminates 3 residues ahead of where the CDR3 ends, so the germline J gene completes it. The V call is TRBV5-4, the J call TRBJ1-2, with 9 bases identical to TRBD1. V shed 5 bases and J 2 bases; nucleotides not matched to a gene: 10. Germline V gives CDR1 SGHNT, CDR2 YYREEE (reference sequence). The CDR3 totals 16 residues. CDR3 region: CASSLQGAGLNYGYTF. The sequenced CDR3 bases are TGTGCCAGCAGTTTACAGGGGGCGGGGTTAAACTATGGC.

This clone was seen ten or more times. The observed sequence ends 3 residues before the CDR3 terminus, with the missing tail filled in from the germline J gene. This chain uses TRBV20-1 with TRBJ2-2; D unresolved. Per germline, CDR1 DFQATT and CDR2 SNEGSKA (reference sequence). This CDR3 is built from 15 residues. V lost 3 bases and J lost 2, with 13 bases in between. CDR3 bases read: TGCAGTGCTAGTGTGGGCAGCCTAAACACCGGGGAG. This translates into CSASVGSLNTGE. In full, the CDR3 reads CSASVGSLNTGELFF.

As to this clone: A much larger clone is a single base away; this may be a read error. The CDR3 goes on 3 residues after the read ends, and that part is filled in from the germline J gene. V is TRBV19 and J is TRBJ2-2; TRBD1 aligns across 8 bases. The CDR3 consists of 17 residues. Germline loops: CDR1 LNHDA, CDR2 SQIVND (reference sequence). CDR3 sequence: CASSMDPGGITNEKLFF. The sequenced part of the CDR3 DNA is TGTGCCAGTAGTATGGATCCAGGGGGCATAACTAATGAAAAG.

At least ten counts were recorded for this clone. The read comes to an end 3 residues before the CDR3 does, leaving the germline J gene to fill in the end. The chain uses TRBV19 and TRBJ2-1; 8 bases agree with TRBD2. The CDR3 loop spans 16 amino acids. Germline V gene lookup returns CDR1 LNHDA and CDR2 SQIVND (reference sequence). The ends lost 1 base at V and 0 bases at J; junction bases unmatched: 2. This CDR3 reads CASSIASGSSYNEQFF. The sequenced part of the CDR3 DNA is TGTGCCAGTAGTATAGCCAGCGGGAGCTCCTACAATGAG.

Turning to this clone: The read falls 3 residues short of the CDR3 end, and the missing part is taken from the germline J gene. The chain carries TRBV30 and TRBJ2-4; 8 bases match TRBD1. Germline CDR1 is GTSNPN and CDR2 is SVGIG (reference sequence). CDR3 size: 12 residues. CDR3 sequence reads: CAWSQGARGQYF. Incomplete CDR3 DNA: TGTGCCTGGAGCCAGGGGGCGCGGGGT.

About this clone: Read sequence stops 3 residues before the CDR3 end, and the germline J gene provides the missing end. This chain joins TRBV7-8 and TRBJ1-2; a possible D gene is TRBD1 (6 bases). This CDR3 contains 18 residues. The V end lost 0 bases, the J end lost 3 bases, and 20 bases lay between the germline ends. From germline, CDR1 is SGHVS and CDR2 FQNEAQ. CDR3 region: CASSLALQPHQGYYGYTF. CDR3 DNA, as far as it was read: TGTGCCAGCAGCTTAGCTCTCCAGCCACACCAGGGGTACTATGGC.

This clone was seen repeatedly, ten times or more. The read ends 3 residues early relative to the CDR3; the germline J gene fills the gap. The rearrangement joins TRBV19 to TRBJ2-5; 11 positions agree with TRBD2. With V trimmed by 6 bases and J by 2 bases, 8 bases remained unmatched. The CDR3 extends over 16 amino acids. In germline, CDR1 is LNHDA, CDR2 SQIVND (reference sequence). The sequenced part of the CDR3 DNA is TGTGCCAGTAGGACAACTAGCGGGGGCCTTCAAGAGACC. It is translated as CASRTTSGGLQET. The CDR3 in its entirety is CASRTTSGGLQETQYF.

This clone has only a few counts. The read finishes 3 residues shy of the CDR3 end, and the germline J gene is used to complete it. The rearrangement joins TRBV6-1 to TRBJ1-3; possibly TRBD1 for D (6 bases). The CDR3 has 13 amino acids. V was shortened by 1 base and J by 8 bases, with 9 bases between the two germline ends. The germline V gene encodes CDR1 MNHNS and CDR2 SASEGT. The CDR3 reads CASSEGKGDTIYF. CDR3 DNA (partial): TGTGCCAGCAGTGAAGGCAAGGGGGACACC.

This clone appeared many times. CDR3 DNA, as far as it was read: TGCGCCAGCAGATCGGGACAGGGGGTAGATTCACCC. It encodes CASRSGQGVDSP. The entire CDR3 is CASRSGQGVDSPLHF. The gene calls are TRBV5-1 and TRBJ1-6; 11 bases line up with TRBD1. The read halts 3 residues ahead of the CDR3 end, with the missing end drawn from the germline J gene. Germline V lookup: CDR1 SGHRS, CDR2 YFSETQ. CDR3 length equals 15 residues. The J segment lost 8 bases and the V segment lost 5 bases, leaving 6 bases of the junction unmatched.

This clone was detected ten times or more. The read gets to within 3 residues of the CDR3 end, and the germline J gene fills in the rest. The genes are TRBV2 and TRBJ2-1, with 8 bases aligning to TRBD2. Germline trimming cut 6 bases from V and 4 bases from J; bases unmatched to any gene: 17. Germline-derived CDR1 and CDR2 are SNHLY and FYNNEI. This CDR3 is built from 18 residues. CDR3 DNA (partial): TGTGCCAGCAGCGGAGCCCCTTATTCTAGCGGGCGGTACAATGAG. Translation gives CASSGAPYSSGRYNE. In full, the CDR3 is CASSGAPYSSGRYNEQFF.

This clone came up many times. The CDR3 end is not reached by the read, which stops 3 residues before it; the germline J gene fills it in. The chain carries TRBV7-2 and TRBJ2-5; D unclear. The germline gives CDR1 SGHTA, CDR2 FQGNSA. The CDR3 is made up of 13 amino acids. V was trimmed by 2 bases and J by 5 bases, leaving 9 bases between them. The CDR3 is CASSLHGRETQYF. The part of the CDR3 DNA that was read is TGTGCCAGCAGCTTACATGGCAGGGAGACC.

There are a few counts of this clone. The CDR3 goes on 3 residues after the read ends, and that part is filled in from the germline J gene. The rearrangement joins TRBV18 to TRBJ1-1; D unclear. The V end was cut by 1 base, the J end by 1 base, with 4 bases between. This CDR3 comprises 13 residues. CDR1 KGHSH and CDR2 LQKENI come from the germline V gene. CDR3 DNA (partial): TGTGCCAGCTCACCACGACAGAACACTGAA. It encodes CASSPRQNTE. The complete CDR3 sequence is CASSPRQNTEAFF.

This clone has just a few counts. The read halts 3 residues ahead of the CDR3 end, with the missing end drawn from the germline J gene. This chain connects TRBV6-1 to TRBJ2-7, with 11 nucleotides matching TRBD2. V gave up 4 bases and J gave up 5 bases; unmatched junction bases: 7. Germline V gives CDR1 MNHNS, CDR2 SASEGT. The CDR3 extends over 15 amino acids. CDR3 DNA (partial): TGTGCCAGCAGTGTCCCACTAGCGGGGGTAGACGAG. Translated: CASSVPLAGVDE. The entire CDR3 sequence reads CASSVPLAGVDEQYF.

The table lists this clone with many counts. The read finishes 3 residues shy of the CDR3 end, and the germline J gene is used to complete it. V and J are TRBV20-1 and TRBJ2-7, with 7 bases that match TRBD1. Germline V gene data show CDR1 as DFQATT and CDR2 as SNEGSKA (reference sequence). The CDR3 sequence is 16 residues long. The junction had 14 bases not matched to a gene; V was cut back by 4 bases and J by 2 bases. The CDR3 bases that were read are TGCAGTGCTAAACCTAGACAGGGAGAAATTCCCTACGAG. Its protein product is CSAKPRQGEIPYE. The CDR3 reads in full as CSAKPRQGEIPYEQYF.

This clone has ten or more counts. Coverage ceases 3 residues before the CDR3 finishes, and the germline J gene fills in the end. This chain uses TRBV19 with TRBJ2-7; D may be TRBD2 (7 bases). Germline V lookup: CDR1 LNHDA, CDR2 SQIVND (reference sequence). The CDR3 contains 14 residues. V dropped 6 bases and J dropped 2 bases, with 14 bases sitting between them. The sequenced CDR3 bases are TGTGCCAGTAGGCTAAGCGGGGACACCTACGAG. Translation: CASRLSGDTYE. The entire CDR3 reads CASRLSGDTYEQYF.

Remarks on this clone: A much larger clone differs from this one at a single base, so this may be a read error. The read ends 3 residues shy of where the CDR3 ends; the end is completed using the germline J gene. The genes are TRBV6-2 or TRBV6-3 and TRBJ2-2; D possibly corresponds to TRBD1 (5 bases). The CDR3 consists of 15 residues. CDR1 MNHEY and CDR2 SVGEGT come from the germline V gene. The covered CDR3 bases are TGTGCCAGCAGCCCTAATACGGGTGGGGCCAACGTG. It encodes CASSPNTGGANV. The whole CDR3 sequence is CASSPNTGGANVLFF.

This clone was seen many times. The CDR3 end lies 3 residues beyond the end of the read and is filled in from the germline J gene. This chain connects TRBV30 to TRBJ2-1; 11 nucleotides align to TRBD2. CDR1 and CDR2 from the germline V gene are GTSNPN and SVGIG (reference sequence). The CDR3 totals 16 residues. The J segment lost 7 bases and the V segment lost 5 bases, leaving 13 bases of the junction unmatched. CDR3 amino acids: CAWELAGATRGNEQFF. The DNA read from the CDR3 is TGTGCCTGGGAACTAGCGGGAGCCACCCGGGGGAATGAG.

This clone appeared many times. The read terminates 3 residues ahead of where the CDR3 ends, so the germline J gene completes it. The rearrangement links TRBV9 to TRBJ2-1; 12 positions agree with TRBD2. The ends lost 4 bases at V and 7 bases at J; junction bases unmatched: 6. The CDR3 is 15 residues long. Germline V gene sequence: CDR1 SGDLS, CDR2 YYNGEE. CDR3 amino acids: CASSYGLAGLNEQFF. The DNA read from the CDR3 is TGTGCCAGCAGCTACGGACTAGCGGGGCTAAATGAG.

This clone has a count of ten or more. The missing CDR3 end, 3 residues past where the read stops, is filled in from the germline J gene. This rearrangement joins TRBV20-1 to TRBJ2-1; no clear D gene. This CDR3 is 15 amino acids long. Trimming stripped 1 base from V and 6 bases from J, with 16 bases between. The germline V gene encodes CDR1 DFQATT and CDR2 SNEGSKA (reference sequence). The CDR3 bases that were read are TGCAGTGCTAGAGTTGGAAGCGTAATAGGCAATGAG. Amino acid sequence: CSARVGSVIGNE. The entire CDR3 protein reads CSARVGSVIGNEQFF.

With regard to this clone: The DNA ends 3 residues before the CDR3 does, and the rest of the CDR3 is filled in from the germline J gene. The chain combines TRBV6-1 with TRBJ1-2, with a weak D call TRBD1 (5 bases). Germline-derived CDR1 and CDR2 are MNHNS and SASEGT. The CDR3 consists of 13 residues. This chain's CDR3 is CASSGQSYNDYTF. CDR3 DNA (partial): TGTGCCAGCAGTGGACAGTCCTACAATGAC.